A single sample is the source of the 20 T cell receptor beta chains below, sequenced in a study of T-cell reconstitution after alpha-beta-depleted transplantation in children. As it was prepared, the TCRbeta library received unique molecular identifiers. One entry per CDR3 protein, called by TCRdb with MiXCR from the PCR reads. This repertoire shows 170,000 or so distinct CDR3 sequences, about 6.3% found once; its top ten account for about 3%. Specimen: PBMCs from the stem cell graft donor, collected from the stem cell graft. The source of these receptors is a human donor who donated a stem cell graft to a child with Wiskott-Aldrich syndrome.

The chain is built from TRBV11-2 and TRBJ2-2; 15 bases agree with TRBD2. Germline loops: CDR1 SGHAT, CDR2 FQNNGV. V was clipped by 5 bases and J by 7 bases; unmatched bases: 11. The CDR3 extends over 18 amino acids. For the CDR3, the DNA is TGTGCCAGCAGCCCTGACGGACTAGCGGGAGGGCGGAACGGGGAGCTGTTTTTT. It translates to CASSPDGLAGGRNGELFF.

This chain links TRBV30 with TRBJ1-4; D possibly corresponds to TRBD1 (5 bases). Per the germline V gene, CDR1 is GTSNPN and CDR2 is SVGIG (reference sequence). This CDR3 comprises 14 residues. V dropped 6 bases and J dropped 0 bases, with 11 bases sitting between them. The CDR3 here is CACNDRATNEKLFF. The DNA for the CDR3 is TGTGCCTGCAATGACAGAGCAACTAATGAAAAACTGTTTTTT.

This clonotype was detected ten times or more. Here the CDR3 DNA reads TGTGCCAGCAGCTTGTTTGGCGGGAGTAGAGACGAGCAGTACTTC. This encodes CASSLFGGSRDEQYF. The chain employs TRBV7-2 and TRBJ2-7, with 7 bases that match TRBD2. The junction had 10 bases not matched to a gene; V was cut back by 3 bases and J by 5 bases. CDR1 and CDR2 from the germline V gene are SGHTA and FQGNSA. The CDR3 covers 15 residues.

V is TRBV5-1 and J is TRBJ2-1; 8 positions match TRBD1. Germline CDR1 and CDR2: SGHRS and YFSETQ. Unmatched junction bases numbered 2, after V lost 0 bases and J lost 0 bases. The CDR3 runs to 16 residues. DNA for the CDR3: TGCGCCAGCAGCTTGGGGGACAGGATCTCCTACAATGAGCAGTTCTTC. As protein: CASSLGDRISYNEQFF.

This clonotype has a count of ten or more. This chain connects TRBV5-4 to TRBJ1-6, with TRBD1 matching over 12 bases. The V segment lost 3 bases and the J segment 9 bases; nucleotides outside the gene matches: 4. Germline CDR1 reads SGHNT; CDR2 reads YYREEE (reference sequence). This CDR3 comprises 15 residues. The CDR3: CASSSPGQGASPLHF. The CDR3 nucleotides are TGTGCCAGCAGCTCACCGGGACAGGGGGCTTCACCCCTCCACTTT.

The chain employs TRBV7-2 and TRBJ1-1, with 9 bases matching TRBD1. Germline V lookup: CDR1 SGHTA, CDR2 FQGNSA. V lost 5 bases, J lost 4 bases, and 11 bases stayed unmatched. The CDR3 covers 16 residues. The CDR3 DNA is TGTGCCAGCAGCCCCAGTCCGGGACAGGGAAGCACTGAAGCTTTCTTT. Translation gives CASSPSPGQGSTEAFF.

This clonotype was counted only a few times. This chain connects TRBV21-1 to TRBJ2-7; the table's D call, TRBD2, was not checked against the DNA. TRBV21-1 is flagged as a pseudogene. This CDR3 has 20 residues. CDR3 DNA sequence: TGTGCCAGCAGCAAAGATTTATCTTGCGGGAGACTGGCCTGTGCGTTTGAGCAGTACTTC. The encoded protein is CASSKDLSCGRLACAFEQYF.

This clonotype was found many times. J is TRBJ1-1 and V is TRBV4-2; D possibly corresponds to TRBD1 (5 bases). CDR1 and CDR2 from the germline V gene are LGHNA and YNFKEQ. With 4 bases removed from V and 3 bases from J, the gap between germline ends came to 12 bases. The CDR3 consists of 14 residues. The CDR3 DNA reads as TGTGCCAGCAGCCCGGTTAGAGGGGACACTGAAGCTTTCTTT. Protein: CASSPVRGDTEAFF.

Many counts were recorded for this clonotype. The rearrangement links TRBV25-1 to TRBJ2-1; D possibly corresponds to TRBD2 (6 bases). Germline CDR1 is MGHDK and CDR2 is SYGVNS. This CDR3 contains 18 residues. V gave up 1 base and J gave up 1 base, with 17 bases separating them. CDR3 amino acids: CASSEFATRRGSYNEQFF. The CDR3 DNA sequence: TGTGCCAGCAGTGAATTCGCAACTAGGAGGGGTTCCTACAATGAGCAGTTCTTC.

Here the CDR3 DNA reads TGTGCCAGCAGCCAGGACAGGGGGCCCGATCAGCCCCAGCATTTT. Translating it yields CASSQDRGPDQPQHF. V usage is TRBV4-2 and J usage is TRBJ1-5; 11 nucleotides align to TRBD1. V shed 3 bases, J shed 5 bases, and the junction held 3 bases outside the gene matches. Germline V gene lookup returns CDR1 LGHNA and CDR2 YNFKEQ. This CDR3 spans 15 amino acids.

This chain uses TRBV7-8 with TRBJ2-2, with 12 bases fitting TRBD2. Germline CDR1 and CDR2: SGHVS and FQNEAQ. The CDR3 loop spans 16 amino acids. Germline trimming cut 6 bases from V and 6 bases from J; bases unmatched to any gene: 8. The CDR3 region is CASSSLAGGPSGELFF. The CDR3 region has the DNA TGTGCCAGCAGTTCTCTAGCGGGGGGGCCCTCCGGGGAGCTGTTTTTT.

This clonotype has a count of ten or more. J is TRBJ1-1 and V is TRBV18, with unresolved D. This CDR3 is built from 16 residues. Between the trimmed V and J ends, which lost 0 bases and 3 bases, there was a span of 14 bases. Germline V gene lookup returns CDR1 KGHSH and CDR2 LQKENI. CDR3 amino acids: CASSPPIPKLDTEAFF. The DNA for the CDR3 is TGTGCCAGCTCACCACCCATACCCAAACTCGACACTGAAGCTTTCTTT.

This clonotype was picked up many times. The rearrangement links TRBV5-1 to TRBJ1-2; no reliable D call. V was shortened by 0 bases and J by 0 bases, with 12 bases between the two germline ends. Looked up from germline, CDR1 is SGHRS and CDR2 is YFSETQ. The CDR3 spans 16 residues. The CDR3, as DNA: TGCGCCAGCAGCTTGGGAACCGCTGAGGCTAACTATGGCTACACCTTC. Translating it yields CASSLGTAEANYGYTF.

This clonotype was seen at least ten times. This chain connects TRBV27 to TRBJ2-1, with a weak D call TRBD2 (6 bases). Germline CDR1 and CDR2: MNHEY and SMNVEV (reference sequence). The V end was cut by 3 bases, the J end by 4 bases, with 16 bases between. This CDR3 is built from 16 residues. The CDR3 region is CASSFLAGSGYNEQFF. CDR3 in DNA: TGTGCCAGCAGTTTTTTGGCGGGATCGGGGTACAATGAGCAGTTCTTC.

The chain couples TRBV24-1 to TRBJ2-1, with D maybe TRBD2 (7 bases). Germline CDR1 KGHDR, CDR2 SFDVKD. CDR3 length: 14 residues. Trimming pared 3 bases from V and 7 bases from J, leaving 12 bases between. CDR3 coding DNA: TGTGCCACCAGTGATCGCGGGGGCCGGAATGAGCAGTTCTTC. This codes for CATSDRGGRNEQFF.

The sample holds many counts of this clonotype. V gene TRBV29-1 combines with J gene TRBJ2-6, with no clear D. CDR1 is SQVTM and CDR2 is ANQGSEA in the germline V gene. V was clipped by 3 bases and J by 0 bases, with 9 bases between them. The CDR3 spans 15 residues. Written as DNA, the CDR3 is TGCAGCGTTGACGTCGGTGGCTCTGGGGCCAACGTCCTGACTTTC. This translates into CSVDVGGSGANVLTF. The full variable domain, with the rest looked up from reference TRBV29-1 and TRBJ2-6, is SAVISQKPSRDICQRGTSLTIQCQVDSQVTMMFWYRQQPGQSLTLIATANQGSEATYESGFVIDKFPISRPNLTFSTLTVSNMSPEDSSIYLCSVDVGGSGANVLTFGAGSRLTVL.

Many counts were recorded for this clonotype. This chain links TRBV4-1 with TRBJ2-2, with D possibly TRBD2 on 6 matching bases. The V gene lost 4 bases and the J gene lost 2 bases, with 14 bases spanning the gap. The CDR3 has 16 amino acids. CDR1 is MGHRA, CDR2 YSYEKL, per germline. As DNA, the CDR3 is TGCGCCAGCAGCCCCAGCGGAGGGATTAACACCGGGGAGCTGTTTTTT. Protein: CASSPSGGINTGELFF.

This clonotype was found many times. The chain recombines TRBV6-1 with TRBJ2-7, with D possibly called TRBD1 or TRBD2 (5 bases each). The CDR3 extends over 14 amino acids. The germline CDR1 and CDR2 sequences are MNHNS and SASEGT. Trimming shortened V by 8 bases and J by 1 base, and 15 bases separated the two germline ends. The CDR3 here is CASRLRDGSYEQYF. The CDR3, as DNA: TGTGCCAGCCGGCTCCGGGACGGGTCCTACGAGCAGTACTTC.

This clonotype was recorded many times. The chain is built from TRBV20-1 and TRBJ1-1, with D uncertain. The V end lost 5 bases, the J end lost 2 bases, and 12 bases lay between the germline ends. The CDR3 loop spans 13 amino acids. The germline V gene has CDR1 DFQATT and CDR2 SNEGSKA (reference sequence). CDR3 DNA: TGCAGTGCTTTAGAGACGGTTAACACTGAAGCTTTCTTT. Amino acids: CSALETVNTEAFF.

In its sample, this clonotype was seen many times. The rearrangement uses TRBV20-1 and TRBJ2-4; 11 positions agree with TRBD2. The CDR3 is made up of 17 amino acids. From germline, CDR1 is DFQATT and CDR2 SNEGSKA (reference sequence). V shed 0 bases and J 6 bases; nucleotides not matched to a gene: 10. This CDR3 reads CSARDLIAGGPGNIQYF. Here the CDR3 DNA reads TGCAGTGCTAGAGATCTCATAGCGGGAGGGCCGGGAAACATTCAGTACTTC.